What follows are 28 T cell receptor beta chains derived from one specimen sequenced in a study of shared clonotypes between healthy human individuals. Repertoires were generated with immunoSEQ multiplex PCR, while TCRdb's copy carries only in-frame clones and drops some. Here the sample spans about 2.4 million clones, roughly 93% being singletons. The sample taken for sequencing was naive CD4+ T cells from PBMCs. Subset indicated: CD45RA+ positively selected. These TCRs come from a man aged 18 to 29 in good health. Some clones in this sample may be carry-over from other donors' samples.

This rearrangement joins TRBV4-3 to TRBJ2-3; 8 bases agree with TRBD2. Looked up from germline, CDR1 is LGHNA and CDR2 is YSLEER. After removal of 1 base from V and 3 bases from J, the junction contained 9 bases not matched to a gene. This CDR3 is 17 amino acids long. The CDR3 DNA sequence: TGCGCCAGCAGCCAAGGGTCGGGGGGGAGGGCGACAGATACGCAGTATTTT. Its translation: CASSQGSGGRATDTQYF.

The chain couples TRBV5-1 to TRBJ1-1, with D perhaps matching TRBD1 (5 bases). V was clipped by 2 bases and J by 3 bases, with 14 bases between them. The CDR3 length is 15 residues. CDR1 is SGHRS and CDR2 is YFSETQ in the germline V gene. The CDR3, as DNA: TGCGCCAGCAGCTTTGCGGGTCAAGGGGACACTGAAGCTTTCTTT. Translated: CASSFAGQGDTEAFF.

The V gene is TRBV7-8, the J gene TRBJ2-5; 8 bases align to TRBD1. The germline V gene encodes CDR1 SGHVS and CDR2 FQNEAQ. This CDR3 has 15 amino acids. With 2 bases clipped from V and 4 bases from J, the junction kept 6 bases outside the gene matches. The CDR3 region has the DNA TGTGCCAGCAGCTTACTTCAGGGGGCAGGAGAGACCCAGTACTTC. Its protein is CASSLLQGAGETQYF. Combining the CDR3 with reference TRBV7-8 and TRBJ2-5 gives the whole variable domain GAGVSQSPRYKVAKRGQDVALRCDPISGHVSLFWYQQALGQGPEFLTYFQNEAQLDKSGLPSDRFFAERPEGSVSTLKIQRTQQEDSAVYLCASSLLQGAGETQYFGPGTRLLVL.

V and J are TRBV18 and TRBJ1-3; possibly TRBD1 for D (6 bases). Germline lookup yields CDR1 KGHSH and CDR2 LQKENI. V was pared by 4 bases and J by 8 bases, with 12 bases between. This CDR3 contains 13 residues. In DNA form, the CDR3 reads TGTGCCAGCTCACAACAGGGTTTGGACACCATATATTTT. Amino acids: CASSQQGLDTIYF.

The rearrangement links TRBV18 to TRBJ2-2, with TRBD1 identical over 7 bases. The CDR3 has 16 residues. Germline values: CDR1 KGHSH, CDR2 LQKENI. J was trimmed by 8 bases and V by 3 bases; bases with no gene match: 12. The chain's CDR3 is CASSPSGQEGLGELFF. Written as DNA, the CDR3 is TGTGCCAGCTCACCCTCCGGACAGGAAGGGCTGGGGGAGCTGTTTTTT.

This clone was seen a single time. This chain joins TRBV10-3 and TRBJ2-3; 7 bases align to TRBD2. Unmatched junction bases numbered 4, after V lost 10 bases and J lost 0 bases. The CDR3 has 13 amino acids. Per germline, CDR1 ENHRY and CDR2 SYGVKD. CDR3 residues: CATISGSTDTQYF. In nucleotides, the CDR3 is TGTGCCACCATTAGCGGGAGCACAGATACGCAGTATTTT.

Note on this clone: The sample holds other DNA sequences that translate to the same CDR3. The chain links TRBV2 to TRBJ2-6, with 7 nucleotides matching TRBD1. This CDR3 is built from 17 residues. Germline-derived CDR1 and CDR2 are SNHLY and FYNNEI. V lost 6 bases to trimming and J lost 1 base; unmatched junction nucleotides: 9. The CDR3: CASSYRQGGSGANVLTF. CDR3 DNA sequence: TGTGCCAGCAGCTACAGACAGGGCGGGTCTGGGGCCAACGTCCTGACTTTC.

J is TRBJ2-2 and V is TRBV29-1; weak D call: TRBD2 (7 bases). The germline V gene encodes CDR1 SQVTM and CDR2 ANQGSEA. Trimming cost V 4 bases and J 3 bases, with 9 bases left between them. The CDR3 is made up of 13 amino acids. Here the CDR3 reads CSVGGGDTGELFF. The CDR3 coding sequence is TGCAGCGTTGGAGGGGGGGACACCGGGGAGCTGTTTTTT.

The rearrangement uses TRBV5-1 and TRBJ2-3, with TRBD1 as a possible D gene (6 bases). Trimming took off 4 bases at V and 2 bases at J, with 14 bases between the two ends. The V gene's germline CDR1 is SGHRS and CDR2 YFSETQ. This CDR3 is built from 15 residues. The CDR3 loop reads CASSTTGLLTDTQYF. CDR3 in DNA: TGCGCCAGCAGCACCACAGGGCTACTCACAGATACGCAGTATTTT.

This chain links TRBV5-4 with TRBJ1-1, with a possible D match to TRBD1 (6 bases). Germline-derived CDR1 and CDR2 are SGHNT and YYREEE (reference sequence). This CDR3 comprises 14 residues. The V gene lost 0 bases and the J gene lost 7 bases, with 13 bases spanning the gap. CDR3 nucleotide sequence: TGTGCCAGCAGCTTGGCCTCTGGGACACTTGAAGCTTTCTTT. Its translation is CASSLASGTLEAFF.

The gene calls are TRBV29-1 and TRBJ1-1; a weak D match, TRBD1 (5 bases). Trimming took off 8 bases at V and 2 bases at J, with 15 bases between the two ends. The CDR3 runs to 13 residues. In germline, CDR1 is SQVTM, CDR2 ANQGSEA. CDR3 protein: CSIQQGGNTEAFF. The CDR3 DNA reads as TGCAGCATACAGCAGGGCGGAAACACTGAAGCTTTCTTT.

This chain connects TRBV19 to TRBJ2-2; perhaps TRBD2 as D (6 bases). The V gene's germline CDR1 is LNHDA and CDR2 SQIVND (reference sequence). V lost 5 bases to trimming and J lost 4 bases, with 11 bases between them. This CDR3 has 14 residues. The CDR3 sequence is CASSVTSFTGELFF. As DNA, the CDR3 is TGTGCCAGTAGTGTTACTAGCTTCACCGGGGAGCTGTTTTTT.

The J gene is TRBJ1-4, the V gene TRBV30, with TRBD1 as a possible D gene (5 bases). Germline V gene data show CDR1 as GTSNPN and CDR2 as SVGIG (reference sequence). There are 14 residues in the CDR3. With 0 bases removed from V and 8 bases from J, the gap between germline ends came to 13 bases. The CDR3 nucleotides read TGTGCCTGGAGTGTACCCAGGGTATCGGAAAAACTGTTTTTT. Translating gives CAWSVPRVSEKLFF.

The chain has TRBV6-6 and TRBJ2-3; 12 bases map to TRBD2. Germline loops: CDR1 MNHNY, CDR2 SVGAGI (reference sequence). Trimming removed 8 bases from V and 5 bases from J; junction bases left unmatched: 2. The CDR3 runs 13 residues. In nucleotides, the CDR3 is TGTGCCAGCCTAGCGGGAGGGATAGATACGCAGTATTTT. Encoded protein: CASLAGGIDTQYF.

As concerns this clone: Other DNA sequences in this specimen translate into the identical CDR3. The chain recombines TRBV18 with TRBJ1-3; TRBD1 matches 9 bases. Trimming took 6 bases from V and 0 from J; bases not matched to a gene: 3. This CDR3 is 15 amino acids long. The V gene's germline CDR1 is KGHSH and CDR2 LQKENI. CDR3 coding DNA: TGTGCCAGCTCCCCGACAGGGGGCTCTGGAAACACCATATATTTT. Translating gives CASSPTGGSGNTIYF.

The chain recombines TRBV11-2 with TRBJ2-5; D is possibly TRBD1 or TRBD2 (5 bases each). The ends were cut back, 1 base at V and 0 bases at J, with 12 bases in the middle. Germline CDR1 and CDR2: SGHAT and FQNNGV. The CDR3 has 16 amino acids. The DNA for the CDR3 is TGTGCCAGCAGCTTAGGTGGGGCTAGCAACCAAGAGACCCAGTACTTC. This translates into CASSLGGASNQETQYF.

This clone was counted between two and nine times. Other DNA sequences in this specimen translate into the identical CDR3. The V and J genes are TRBV11-2 and TRBJ1-1; D is undetermined. Germline CDR1 reads SGHAT; CDR2 reads FQNNGV. The CDR3 extends over 12 amino acids. Trimming removed 3 bases at V and 1 base at J, with 3 bases between. DNA of the CDR3: TGTGCCAGCAGCTTCGGGAACACTGAAGCTTTCTTT. Its translation is CASSFGNTEAFF.

The chain combines TRBV6-1 with TRBJ2-5, with D possibly TRBD1 on 7 matching bases. V was shortened by 8 bases and J by 0 bases, with 16 bases between the two germline ends. Looked up from germline, CDR1 is MNHNS and CDR2 is SASEGT. The CDR3 covers 15 residues. CDR3 sequence (DNA): TGTGCCAGCGGAGGGGGCGGTTGGTACCAAGAGACCCAGTACTTC. As protein: CASGGGGWYQETQYF.

The chain combines TRBV5-1 with TRBJ2-6; D uncertain. V was shortened by 0 bases and J by 0 bases, with 16 bases between the two germline ends. This CDR3 has 19 residues. The germline CDR1 and CDR2 sequences are SGHRS and YFSETQ. CDR3 sequence: CASSLVPPGVSSGANVLTF. The CDR3 DNA sequence: TGCGCCAGCAGCTTGGTCCCCCCCGGTGTCAGCTCTGGGGCCAACGTCCTGACTTTC.

The chain joins TRBV25-1 to TRBJ2-1, with 11 bases matching TRBD2. Germline V lookup: CDR1 MGHDK, CDR2 SYGVNS. Trimming removed 3 bases from V and 8 bases from J; junction bases left unmatched: 6. This CDR3 comprises 15 residues. Here the CDR3 reads CASSDLAGGPHEQFF. For the CDR3, the DNA is TGTGCCAGCAGTGACTTAGCGGGAGGGCCCCATGAGCAGTTCTTC.

CDR3: CASRGAAGYEQYF. CDR3 DNA: TGCGCCAGCAGGGGGGCTGCAGGTTACGAGCAGTACTTC. The rearrangement uses TRBV5-1 and TRBJ2-7; D is perhaps TRBD1 (6 bases). V was clipped by 5 bases and J by 4 bases, with 13 bases between them. The CDR3 consists of 13 residues. CDR1 is SGHRS, CDR2 YFSETQ, per germline.

The V gene is TRBV30, the J gene TRBJ1-1, with 7 bases that match TRBD1. V shed 5 bases and J 4 bases; nucleotides not matched to a gene: 7. The CDR3 sequence is 13 residues long. CDR1 and CDR2 (germline): GTSNPN, SVGIG (reference sequence). Here the CDR3 reads CAWSPDRATEAFF. CDR3 DNA sequence: TGTGCCTGGTCGCCTGACAGGGCCACTGAAGCTTTCTTT.

This chain joins TRBV6-1 and TRBJ1-2; a possible D gene is TRBD1 (5 bases). Trimming took 1 base from V and 4 from J, leaving 13 bases between them. This CDR3 is 15 amino acids long. Germline values: CDR1 MNHNS, CDR2 SASEGT. The CDR3: CASSEDSGWSYGYTF. For the CDR3, the DNA is TGTGCCAGCAGTGAAGACTCAGGGTGGAGCTATGGCTACACCTTC.

The J gene is TRBJ2-7, the V gene TRBV14, with 8 bases that match TRBD1. J was trimmed by 0 bases and V by 1 base; bases with no gene match: 5. This CDR3 contains 16 residues. Germline CDR1 and CDR2: SGHDN and FVKESK. The CDR3 region has the DNA TGTGCCAGCAGCCAAGCTGGGACAGGAGCCTCCTACGAGCAGTACTTC. This codes for CASSQAGTGASYEQYF.

This clone was seen just once. The rearrangement joins TRBV7-3 to TRBJ2-2; the D gene is possibly TRBD1 (5 bases). CDR1 is SGHTA, CDR2 FQGTGA, per germline. Trimming took off 3 bases at V and 1 base at J, with 12 bases between the two ends. The CDR3 consists of 16 residues. CDR3 bases: TGTGCCAGCAGCTTCCTCCCAGGACAGAACACCGGGGAGCTGTTTTTT. It specifies CASSFLPGQNTGELFF.

In the case of this clone: Other DNA sequences in this sample translate to the same CDR3. The chain employs TRBV9 and TRBJ1-3; D is unclear. The germline V gene has CDR1 SGDLS and CDR2 YYNGEE. The V end was cut by 3 bases, the J end by 0 bases, with 13 bases between. CDR3 length equals 16 residues. CDR3 DNA: TGTGCCAGCAGCGGGCGGGGAGATTTCTCTGGAAACACCATATATTTT. Its protein is CASSGRGDFSGNTIYF.

Comments on this clone: A read error may account for a junction end that differs from germline. The chain has TRBV27 and TRBJ1-4; D might be TRBD1 (6 bases). The CDR3 totals 12 residues. Germline V gives CDR1 MNHEY, CDR2 SMNVEV (reference sequence). The CDR3 DNA reads TGTGCCAGCAACCCCCGAGAACAGGGAATAACTTTT. It codes for CASNPREQGITF.

The gene calls are TRBV4-2 and TRBJ2-7; 7 nucleotides align to TRBD2. Germline loops: CDR1 LGHNA, CDR2 YNFKEQ. V dropped 4 bases and J dropped 4; count of bases not matched to a gene: 13. This CDR3 region has 16 residues. DNA of the CDR3: TGTGCCAGCAGCCCCTTCTGGGGCGGGAGTTCTTACGAGCAGTACTTC. It specifies CASSPFWGGSSYEQYF.